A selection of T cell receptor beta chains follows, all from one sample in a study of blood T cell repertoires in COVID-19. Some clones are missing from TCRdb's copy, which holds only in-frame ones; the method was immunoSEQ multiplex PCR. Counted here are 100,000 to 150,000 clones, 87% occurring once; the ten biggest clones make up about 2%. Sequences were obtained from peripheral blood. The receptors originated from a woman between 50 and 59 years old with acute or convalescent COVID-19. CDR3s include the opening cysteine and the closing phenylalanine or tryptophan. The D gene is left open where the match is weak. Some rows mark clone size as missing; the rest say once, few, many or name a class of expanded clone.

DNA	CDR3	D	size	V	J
TGTGCCTGGAGTGGGCTCCATACCGACAACTCTGGAAACACCATATATTTT	CAWSGLHTDNSGNTIYF	NA	NA	TRBV30	TRBJ1-3
TGTGCCAGCAGCAATCAGCGGATCTACAATGAGCAGTTCTTC	CASSNQRIYNEQFF	NA	NA	TRBV21-1	TRBJ2-1
TGTGCCAGCAGCCTCAGGACAGTGGATAATTCACCCCTCCACTTT	CASSLRTVDNSPLHF	NA	NA	TRBV5-4	TRBJ1-6
TGTGCCAGCAGTCCCGGGACTAGCGGGAGACGCGCAGATACGCAGTATTTT	CASSPGTSGRRADTQYF	TRBD2	NA	TRBV2	TRBJ2-3
TGTGCCAGCAGCTTAAGGCGGGAGTTCTTC	CASSLRREFF	NA	NA	TRBV11-3	TRBJ2-1
TGTGCCAGCAGTAAGGCAGGGGGACCCTACAATGAGCAGTTCTTC	CASSKAGGPYNEQFF	TRBD1	once	TRBV6-5	TRBJ2-1
TGTGCCAGTAGTCTCACAGGGAACACCGGGGAGCTGTTTTTT	CASSLTGNTGELFF	NA	NA	TRBV19	TRBJ2-2
TGTGCCAGCAGCCCTCGGGGTAGCGGGACCTCGGTCGATGAGCAGTTCTTC	CASSPRGSGTSVDEQFF	TRBD2	NA	TRBV7-8	TRBJ2-1
TGTGCCAGCAGCTTAGGCAGGGGGCGAACCTACGAGCAGTACTTC	CASSLGRGRTYEQYF	TRBD1	NA	TRBV13	TRBJ2-7
TGTGCCAGTAGTATGGGGCCAGGCGTGGATACGCAGTATTTT	CASSMGPGVDTQYF	NA	NA	TRBV19	TRBJ2-3
TGCGCCAGCAGCTTGGATCCAGGGGTGAACACTGAAGCTTTCTTT	CASSLDPGVNTEAFF	NA	NA	TRBV5-1	TRBJ1-1
TGTGCCAGCAGGGTTGCCGGTTGGGCTTTCTTT	CASRVAGWAFF	NA	NA	TRBV5-5	TRBJ1-1
TGTGCCAGCAGTTCTAGCGGGAAGAATGAGCAGTTCTTC	CASSSSGKNEQFF	TRBD2	NA	TRBV12-3/TRBV12-4	TRBJ2-1
TGTGCCAGCAGCTTAGACAGGGGTAAAGATGGCTACACCTTC	CASSLDRGKDGYTF	TRBD1	few	TRBV7-9	TRBJ1-2
TGTGCCATCAACCAGGGACTAGCGGTTGGAGATACGCAGTATTTT	CAINQGLAVGDTQYF	TRBD2	NA	TRBV10-3	TRBJ2-3
TGTGCCAGCAGTTACATCAGGGCCCACGAGACCCAGTACTTC	CASSYIRAHETQYF	NA	NA	TRBV6-5	TRBJ2-5
TGTGCCAGCAGCTCCTCTCTGGGAGGGGGCACTGAAGCTTTCTTT	CASSSSLGGGTEAFF	NA	NA	TRBV7-6	TRBJ1-1
TGTGCCAGCTCGGACAGGGGGTCGGCTGAAGCTTTCTTT	CASSDRGSAEAFF	TRBD1	NA	TRBV18	TRBJ1-1
TGCGCCAGCAGCCAAGATAACCAAGCGGGGGGGTTAAGTCATGAGCAGTTCTTC	CASSQDNQAGGLSHEQFF	TRBD2	NA	TRBV4-3	TRBJ2-1
TGTGCCAGCAGTTACGTGGAGGGAGCGGGAGCTTTCTTT	CASSYVEGAGAFF	NA	once	TRBV6-6	TRBJ1-1
TGTGCCAGCAGTTTATTCGGACGGGACAGGGGGGGCACTGAAGCTTTCTTT	CASSLFGRDRGGTEAFF	TRBD1	once	TRBV27	TRBJ1-1
TGTGCCAGCAGTTTATCCGCCCGGGACAGGGGCTATGGCTACACCTTC	CASSLSARDRGYGYTF	TRBD1	few	TRBV28	TRBJ1-2
TGTGCCAGCAGCTTAGTGGTCCGGGAGACCCAGTACTTC	CASSLVVRETQYF	NA	NA	TRBV11-2	TRBJ2-5
TGCAGCGCCCTACAGGGATTGGGCTACACCTTC	CSALQGLGYTF	NA	NA	TRBV29-1	TRBJ1-2
TGTGCCAGCAGCCCCGGACAGGGAGGGGGTTATGGCTACACCTTC	CASSPGQGGGYGYTF	TRBD1	NA	TRBV9	TRBJ1-2
TGTGCCAGCAGTGAATCCCCGGGACTCGGGGGTGGGCCCCAGCATTTT	CASSESPGLGGGPQHF	NA	NA	TRBV6-1	TRBJ1-5
TGTGCCAGCAGCTCCGGACTATCGGCAGATACGCAGTATTTT	CASSSGLSADTQYF	NA	NA	TRBV11-3	TRBJ2-3
TGTGCCAGTAGTATGACAGGGGTGTGGGAGACCCAGTACTTC	CASSMTGVWETQYF	TRBD1	NA	TRBV19	TRBJ2-5
TGTGCCAGCAGTTTATTGGGGCAGGGCACCGGGGAGCTGTTTTTT	CASSLLGQGTGELFF	NA	NA	TRBV28	TRBJ2-2
TGCGCCAGCAGCTTGGAAGGGGTGGGCAATCAGCCCCAGCATTTT	CASSLEGVGNQPQHF	NA	NA	TRBV5-1	TRBJ1-5
TGTGCCATCAGACAGGGGGCAGGGAATTCACCCCTCCACTTT	CAIRQGAGNSPLHF	TRBD1	NA	TRBV10-3	TRBJ1-6
TGTGCCAGCAGTTCCCATACGGTTCGGGGGACTGAAGCTTTCTTT	CASSSHTVRGTEAFF	NA	NA	TRBV6-5	TRBJ1-1
TGCGCCAGCAGCTCGTTCACAGAGAACACTGAAGCTTTCTTT	CASSSFTENTEAFF	NA	NA	TRBV5-1	TRBJ1-1
TGTGCCAGCAGCGAGTGGACAGGGGAGATTGGCTACACCTTC	CASSEWTGEIGYTF	TRBD1	NA	TRBV7-9	TRBJ1-2
TGTGCCAGCAGCTTGGACAGTATCTTTTCACCCCTCCACTTT	CASSLDSIFSPLHF	NA	NA	TRBV5-8	TRBJ1-6
TGTGCCAGCAGCTGGGTGCTAGCGGGGGTCTACGAGCAGTACTTC	CASSWVLAGVYEQYF	TRBD2	NA	TRBV7-2	TRBJ2-7
TGCGCCAGCAGCCAAGATCCTAGCGGGACCTACGAGCAGTACTTC	CASSQDPSGTYEQYF	TRBD2	once	TRBV4-3	TRBJ2-7
TGCAGGGGGACAGGGGACGGCTACACCTTC	CRGTGDGYTF	TRBD1	NA	TRBV20-1	TRBJ1-2
TGTGCCAGCAGTCCAACCGGGGGGGGAGCCAAAAACATTCAGTACTTC	CASSPTGGGAKNIQYF	TRBD2	NA	TRBV6-2/TRBV6-3	TRBJ2-4
TGTGCCAGCAGTCTAGAGGGACAGTCTTATGGCTACACCTTC	CASSLEGQSYGYTF	TRBD1	NA	TRBV6-6	TRBJ1-2
TGTGCCAGCAGCTTGGACAGGGAGAACACTGAAGCTTTCTTT	CASSLDRENTEAFF	NA	NA	TRBV5-4	TRBJ1-1
TGCGCCAGCAGCCAGACAGGGGTGGACTATGGCTACACCTTC	CASSQTGVDYGYTF	TRBD1	NA	TRBV5-1	TRBJ1-2
TGTGCCAGCGGGGGAGGTAATGGCGAGCAGTACTTC	CASGGGNGEQYF	NA	NA	TRBV4-2	TRBJ2-7
TGTGCCAGCAGTGAGGGACTAGGCAATGAGCAGTTCTTC	CASSEGLGNEQFF	TRBD2	NA	TRBV6-6	TRBJ2-1
TGTGCCAGCAGTGATCAGGACAACTACGAGCAGTACTTC	CASSDQDNYEQYF	NA	NA	TRBV27	TRBJ2-7
TGTGCCAGCATACGGGGGGGGTGGCTGGATGAAAAACTGTTTTTT	CASIRGGWLDEKLFF	NA	NA	TRBV6-5	TRBJ1-4
TGTGCCAGCACCTCCGGGACAGGGGGATTAGGGACTGAAGCTTTCTTT	CASTSGTGGLGTEAFF	TRBD1	NA	TRBV27	TRBJ1-1
TGTGCCATATCGGACAGGTTGGCTGAAGCTTTCTTT	CAISDRLAEAFF	TRBD1	NA	TRBV10-3	TRBJ1-1
TGCGCCAGCAGCTTGGGACAGGGGGAATCTGTGTACTTC	CASSLGQGESVYF	TRBD1	few	TRBV5-1	TRBJ2-7